The entry below describes one T cell receptor beta chain. Germline loops: CDR1 SQVTM, CDR2 ANQGSEA. There are 13 residues in the CDR3. The ends were cut back, 4 bases at V and 1 base at J, with 10 bases in the middle. This sample is part of a study of blood T cell repertoires in COVID-19. The wider study: Material from acute and convalescent COVID-19 was sourced from the United States, Italy and Spain. PBMCs, B-cell-depleted T cells, or T cells provided the cDNA or gDNA that made up the material.

Study processing details: How many nucleated cells were present was estimated from reference gene primer amplification. The assay was immunoSEQ multiplex PCR, and TCRdb's table has in-frame clones only and misses some. The V and J calls and clone size come from that table; D and trimming were worked out from the DNA. The sample records about 39,000 clones, around 87% being singletons. Input material: peripheral blood. The source is a man in his forties or fifties with active or convalescent COVID-19. This chain uses TRBV29-1 with TRBJ1-1, with a possible D match to TRBD1 (5 bases). CDR3 amino acids: CSVVGQGNTEAFF. CDR3 sequence (DNA): TGCAGCGTTGTAGGCCAGGGGAACACTGAAGCTTTCTTT.